This TCR beta chain was profiled in a study of blood T cells in healthy people across ages. Overall study findings and caveats: Comparison with aged donors showed that long-lived donors had more naive CD4+ cells and higher diversity.

Alongside a J-beta primer mix, a sample-barcoded 5' primer served in a second PCR lasting 7 to 11 cycles. MiXCR, run by TCRdb on the 5' RACE reads, gives a single entry per CDR3 protein. Of some 890,000 distinct CDR3 sequences listed, 29% are singletons. The donors, aged roughly 6 to 90, were healthy Caucasians from Russia. Concerning this clonotype itself: Its target is not known. No conserved phenylalanine or tryptophan ends this CDR3, so it is likely a read error.

The CDR3 consists of 14 residues. Germline CDR1 MDHEN, CDR2 SYDVKM. V lost 5 bases and J 7 bases, leaving 17 bases between the germline ends. These records were also assigned to another study, of T cells of mothers and their children.

Sequencing was carried out using blood. The clonotype originates from a woman in her thirties or forties in good health. The chain is built from TRBV28 and TRBJ1-2; D perhaps matches TRBD1 (5 bases). CDR3 DNA: TGTGCCAGCAGTCCGCTGGACATTCCCGGTGGCTACACCTCC. It codes for CASSPLDIPGGYTS.